This TCR beta chain was observed in a study of T cell responses to AZD1222 COVID-19 vaccine. Study-wide context: Analysis merged second doses at about 4 or about 12 weeks. Study outcomes and limitations: Females made up more of the donors, who were largely white British, and clonal diversity may have come out too low. Only after the peak T cell response were repertoires sampled.

This CDR3 contains 13 residues. The V end was cut by 6 bases, the J end by 2 bases, with 8 bases between. Germline lookup yields CDR1 KGHSH and CDR2 LQKENI. Produced via immunoSEQ multiplex PCR; TCRdb's table is partial and in-frame only. In the table there are 100,000 or so clones, 88% of which are singletons. Of note for this clone: Its antigen is as yet unknown.

The specimen was peripheral blood, collected on day 0 of AZD1222 vaccination. This receptor was identified in an adult in good health. The chain employs TRBV18 and TRBJ1-5; D gene uncertain. CDR3 in DNA: TGTGCCAGCTCCACCGCGGGCAATCAGCCCCAGCATTTT. Its translation is CASSTAGNQPQHF.